This record concerns one T cell receptor beta chain sequence. The data were obtained in a study of blood T cell repertoires in COVID-19. The repertoire was sequenced with immunoSEQ multiplex PCR; TCRdb's copy has only in-frame clones and lacks some. In the table there are 150,000 or so clones, over 75% of which are singletons. V dropped 2 bases and J dropped 1 base, with 8 bases sitting between them. Germline V gene sequence: CDR1 SGHTA, CDR2 FQGTGA. The CDR3 loop spans 15 amino acids. The sequence came from a human donor in a cohort sampled during active COVID-19. J is TRBJ2-2 and V is TRBV7-3; a possible D gene is TRBD2 (6 bases). What was sequenced was peripheral blood. The CDR3 is CASSLDGGNTGELFF. The CDR3 DNA follows: TGTGCCAGCAGCTTAGACGGGGGGAACACCGGGGAGCTGTTTTTT.